The present TCR beta chain was sequenced within a study of post-analysis software for immune sequencing data. The study's findings and limits: TRBV5-6, TRBV5-1 and TRBV20-1 belonged to a set of about five TRBV segments that were more frequent in patients than controls.

A note on this clonotype: The antigen is not known.

Unique-molecular-identifier-tagged TCR beta cDNA libraries were used. TCRdb re-analysed the PCR reads in MiXCR, keeping a single row per CDR3 protein. Here the sample spans 380,000 or so distinct CDR3 sequences, 30% to 45% being singletons. The CDR3 consists of 13 residues. Trimming shortened V by 5 bases and J by 4 bases, and 12 bases separated the two germline ends. In germline, CDR1 is SQVTM, CDR2 ANQGSEA. Sample: blood. The gene calls are TRBV29-1 and TRBJ1-5; D is uncertain. The sequence was collected from a girl between 5 and 17 years old with multiple sclerosis. The CDR3 DNA is TGCAGCGTTCTTCAAGACCCGAATCAGCCCCAGCATTTT. The encoded protein is CSVLQDPNQPQHF.